Shown below are 11 T cell receptor beta chains from a single sample sequenced in a study of molecular identifiers for immune sequencing clone quantification. Each CDR3 protein gets one entry after TCRdb re-called the PCR reads with MiXCR. This table has about 36,000 distinct CDR3 sequences, less than 20% appearing once. Specimen: naive CD8+ T cells from blood, with Jurkat cell RNA spiked in. Subset in this sample: FACS-sorted CD8+CD4-CCR7+CD45RA+ naive T cells. The receptors come from a human donor in good health. Some libraries in this study had Jurkat cell RNA spiked in.

A note on this clonotype: A much larger clone is a single base away; this may be a read error. The chain has TRBV11-2 and TRBJ2-3; 7 bases line up with TRBD2. The CDR3 covers 15 residues. CDR1 is SGHAT and CDR2 is FQNNGV in the germline V gene. DNA of the CDR3: TGTACCAGCAGCTTAGAGCTAGCGGCCCCAGATACGCAGTATTTT. This codes for CTSSLELAAPDTQYF.

The chain employs TRBV6-2 or TRBV6-3 and TRBJ2-3; TRBD2 aligns across 7 bases. The germline V gene encodes CDR1 MNHEY and CDR2 SVGEGT. The V and J ends lost 0 bases and 4 bases, in that order; junction bases with no gene match: 4. This CDR3 has 15 amino acids. CDR3 DNA sequence: TGTGCCAGCAGTTACTCGGGCGGGAGTTCAGATACGCAGTATTTT. Encoded protein: CASSYSGGSSDTQYF.

Notes on this clonotype: A much larger clone is a single base away; this may be a read error. The genes are TRBV20-1 and TRBJ2-1, with 11 bases that match TRBD2. Germline V gene data show CDR1 as DFQATT and CDR2 as SNEGSKA (reference sequence). Trimming cost V 5 bases and J 3 bases; bases outside gene matches: 6. This CDR3 is 15 amino acids long. CDR3 in DNA: TGCAGTGCTGACACCGGGACTAGCGGCTACAATGAGCAGTTCTTC. Its protein is CSADTGTSGYNEQFF.

About this clonotype itself: Since the CDR3 does not end with the conserved phenylalanine or tryptophan, this likely comes from a read error. The rearrangement links TRBV20-1 to TRBJ2-1; D not resolved. CDR1 DFQATT and CDR2 SNEGSKA come from the germline V gene (reference sequence). The CDR3 sequence is 11 residues long. Trimming left V 3 bases short and J 8 bases short, with 8 bases between. The CDR3 nucleotides read TGCAGTGCTAGTGTGAAATATGAGCAGTTCATC. This codes for CSASVKYEQFI.

V gene TRBV20-1 combines with J gene TRBJ2-7; 7 bases line up with TRBD2. Germline loops: CDR1 DFQATT, CDR2 SNEGSKA (reference sequence). J lost 5 bases, V lost 3 bases, and 10 bases had no gene match. The CDR3 covers 14 residues. The CDR3, as DNA: TGCAGTGCTAGGGCGTCCAGCGGGATCGACGAGCAGTACTTC. This translates into CSARASSGIDEQYF.

Notes on this clonotype: The conserved phenylalanine or tryptophan normally closing the CDR3 is absent here, so this likely arose from a read error. The V call is TRBV9, the J call TRBJ2-1; 9 positions match TRBD1. V lost 3 bases to trimming and J lost 10 bases; unmatched junction nucleotides: 11. The CDR3 covers 15 residues. Germline V gene data show CDR1 as SGDLS and CDR2 as YYNGEE. The CDR3 loop reads CASSEGTGSVYEQFL. The CDR3 nucleotides are TGTGCCAGCAGCGAAGGGACAGGGAGTGTATACGAGCAGTTCCTC.

At least ten counts were recorded for this clonotype. V usage is TRBV19 and J usage is TRBJ2-5; 8 bases are a match to TRBD1. Germline lookup yields CDR1 LNHDA and CDR2 SQIVND (reference sequence). V trimming: 4 bases; J trimming: 4 bases; junction bases outside the gene matches: 11. The CDR3 consists of 16 residues. The chain's CDR3 is CASSTWDRTFGETQYF. The CDR3, as DNA: TGTGCCAGTAGTACGTGGGACAGGACCTTTGGAGAGACCCAGTACTTC. Full variable domain (outside the CDR3, taken from reference TRBV19 and TRBJ2-5): DGGITQSPKYLFRKEGQNVTLSCEQNLNHDAMYWYRQDPGQGLRLIYYSQIVNDFQKGDIAEGYSVSREKKESFPLTVTSAQKNPTAFYLCASSTWDRTFGETQYFGPGTRLLVL.

This sequence joins TRBV20-1 and TRBJ2-1; 7 bases line up with TRBD1. CDR1 is DFQATT and CDR2 is SNEGSKA in the germline V gene (reference sequence). With V trimmed by 6 bases and J by 9 bases, 5 bases remained unmatched. The CDR3 covers 11 residues. The CDR3 coding sequence is TGCAGTGCCGAATCAGGGGGTGAGCAGTTCTTC. The encoded protein is CSAESGGEQFF.

This clonotype showed up many times. V usage is TRBV4-1 and J usage is TRBJ1-2; D is unclear. Trimming took 3 bases from V and 2 from J, leaving 16 bases between them. Germline CDR1 is MGHRA and CDR2 is YSYEKL. The CDR3 is 16 amino acids. CDR3 region: CASSQEASHPNYGYTF. The CDR3 DNA follows: TGCGCCAGCAGCCAGGAGGCCAGCCATCCCAACTATGGCTACACCTTC.

This clonotype has ten or more counts. This chain connects TRBV12-3 or TRBV12-4 to TRBJ1-6; 7 bases agree with TRBD1. The length of the CDR3 is 14 residues. The J segment lost 7 bases and the V segment lost 6 bases, leaving 6 bases of the junction unmatched. CDR3 coding DNA: TGTGCCAGCAGCTCGACAGGGTTGAATTCACCCCTCCACTTT. Translation gives CASSSTGLNSPLHF.

This clonotype was found many times. This sequence joins TRBV6-5 and TRBJ2-1, with a weak D call TRBD2 (5 bases). Germline loops: CDR1 MNHEY, CDR2 SVGAGI. V was trimmed by 2 bases and J by 4 bases, leaving 18 bases between them. The CDR3 sequence is 17 residues long. The DNA of the CDR3 is TGTGCCAGCAGTTACAGGACTCCTTCTGACTATTACAATGAGCAGTTCTTC. Protein sequence: CASSYRTPSDYYNEQFF.